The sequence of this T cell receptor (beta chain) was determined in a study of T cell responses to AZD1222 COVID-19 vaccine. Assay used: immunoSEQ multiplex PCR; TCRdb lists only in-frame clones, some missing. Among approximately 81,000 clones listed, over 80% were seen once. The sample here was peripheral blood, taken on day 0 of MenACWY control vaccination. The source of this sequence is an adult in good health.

Here the CDR3 DNA reads TGTGCCAGCAGCCCAGTGACTAGCGGGAGGGCGGGTACGCAGTATTTT. Translated: CASSPVTSGRAGTQYF. The V call is TRBV5-6, the J call TRBJ2-3, with 14 bases identical to TRBD2. The CDR3 runs to 16 residues. V gave up 4 bases and J gave up 8 bases; unmatched junction bases: 9. CDR1 is SGHDT and CDR2 is YYEEEE in the germline V gene.